This TCR beta chain is drawn from a study of T cell repertoires in aging, cancer and after chemotherapy. Study-level background: The whole study produced a dataset of roughly 8.6 million TCR reads.

A mixed TRB-A/B primer pool amplified rearranged TRB by multiplex touch-down PCR. TCRdb re-analysed the multiplex PCR reads in MiXCR, keeping a single row per CDR3 protein. The sample consists of some 3,500 distinct CDR3 sequences, 25% to 35% of them appearing once. Germline CDR1 MNHEY, CDR2 SVGAGI. V lost 0 bases and J 6 bases, leaving 6 bases between the germline ends. The CDR3 contains 13 residues. Peripheral blood genomic DNA, not sorted cells or RNA, was the template. This clonotype counts as large (0.1 to 1%). This TCR was sampled from a human donor with a solid tumor. The sequencing input was blood. The rearrangement links TRBV6-5 to TRBJ2-1; no definite D call. The CDR3 sequence is CASSYSFGNEQFF. Here the CDR3 DNA reads TGTGCCAGCAGTTACTCGTTCGGCAATGAGCAGTTCTTC.